This T cell receptor beta chain was identified during a study of blood T cells in healthy people across ages. Primers used in a second PCR of about 7 to 12 cycles were a sample-barcoded 5' primer and a J-beta primer mix. TCRdb redid the calling of the 5' RACE reads with MiXCR, one entry per CDR3 protein. The sample yields 780,000 or so distinct CDR3 sequences, approximately 60% seen once. This clonotype showed up just a few times. This CDR3 region has 12 residues. Looked up from germline, CDR1 is DFQATT and CDR2 is SNEGSKA (reference sequence). Trimming pared 1 base from V and 4 bases from J, leaving 8 bases between.

This sequence originates from a man aged 40-49 years in good health. The sequencing input was blood. The chain uses TRBV20-1 and TRBJ2-7; the D gene is possibly TRBD2 (6 bases). The CDR3 protein is CSARVGGYEQYF. The CDR3 DNA follows: TGCAGTGCTAGAGTCGGGGGATACGAGCAGTACTTC.